The T cell receptor beta chain under discussion was sequenced for a study of T cells in women clearing cervical HPV infection. Across the study: Cases' blood sampling followed lesion detection by median roughly five months (90 to 200). Study conclusions and caveats: Effector/memory and HPV-specific T cells were not isolated, and association timing is unknown. TRBV6-7 abundance was lower in cases than controls (0.11% versus 0.16%).

CDR1 and CDR2 from the germline V gene are MNHEY and SVGEGT. V gave up 0 bases and J gave up 6 bases; unmatched junction bases: 7. The CDR3 length is 16 residues. This clone is identified as medium-sized (0.01 to 0.1%) from frequency. Its cognate antigen is unknown. The read stops 3 residues short of the end of the CDR3; the missing end is completed from the germline J gene. TCRdb's table, derived via immunoSEQ multiplex PCR, lists solely in-frame clones and lacks some. Recorded for this sample: approximately 12,000 clones. The chain employs TRBV6-2 or TRBV6-3 and TRBJ1-2; 10 bases fit TRBD1. This sequence originates from a woman aged 18-70 years with a cervical HPV16 infection that either progressed to CIN3+ or cleared (not recorded which). The sample consisted of blood buffy coat. The CDR3 bases that were read are TGTGCCAGCAGTTACTCACAGGAGACAGGGGGCGATGGC. Translation gives CASSYSQETGGDG. The CDR3 in full is CASSYSQETGGDGYTF.